A selection of T cell receptor beta chains follows, all from one sample in a study of blood T cell repertoires in COVID-19. Data came from immunoSEQ multiplex PCR; TCRdb stores just in-frame clones and leaves some out. The profile shows about 49,000 clones, about 86% of them singletons. Sequenced input: peripheral blood. The receptors derive from a woman aged 80 or older with COVID-19, enrolled during active disease. Each CDR3 is given with its conserved first and last residue. Each record gives: clone size, J gene, D gene, V gene, CDR3 DNA, CDR3 protein. The D gene is left open where the match is weak. Clone sizes are given selectively: once, few, many, or a class where the clone is expanded.

abundance: -; j_gene: TRBJ2-7; d_gene: -; v_gene: TRBV7-3; CDR3nt: TGTGCCAGCAGCTTAACGGCAGGCCCCTCGGTTGAGCAGTACTTC; CDR3aa: CASSLTAGPSVEQYF
abundance: -; j_gene: TRBJ1-2; d_gene: TRBD1; v_gene: TRBV27; CDR3nt: TGTGCCAGCAGTTTTGCGGGAAGACAGGGAGAAAGGGGCTACACCTTC; CDR3aa: CASSFAGRQGERGYTF
abundance: -; j_gene: TRBJ1-2; d_gene: TRBD1; v_gene: TRBV19; CDR3nt: TGTGCCAGTAGTAAGGGACAGGGGAACTATGGCTACACCTTC; CDR3aa: CASSKGQGNYGYTF
abundance: -; j_gene: TRBJ2-2; d_gene: -; v_gene: TRBV19; CDR3nt: TGTGCCAGTAGTCCCTGGGGGGGCAGCACCGGGGAGCTGTTTTTT; CDR3aa: CASSPWGGSTGELFF
abundance: -; j_gene: TRBJ2-7; d_gene: -; v_gene: TRBV14; CDR3nt: TGTGCCAGCAGCCAAGGGCGGGTCCGAACCTACGAGCAGTACTTC; CDR3aa: CASSQGRVRTYEQYF
abundance: -; j_gene: TRBJ2-1; d_gene: -; v_gene: TRBV9; CDR3nt: TGTGCCAGCAGCGTAGCTGACAGTAGCAATGAGCAGTTCTTC; CDR3aa: CASSVADSSNEQFF
abundance: -; j_gene: TRBJ1-1; d_gene: -; v_gene: TRBV6-4; CDR3nt: TGTGCCAGCAGGCCCTTTGGGGGAGGCACTGAAGCTTTCTTT; CDR3aa: CASRPFGGGTEAFF
abundance: -; j_gene: TRBJ2-7; d_gene: -; v_gene: TRBV6-5; CDR3nt: TGTGCCAGCAGTTACTACCCAGGGCCCTACGAGCAGTACTTC; CDR3aa: CASSYYPGPYEQYF
abundance: -; j_gene: TRBJ2-1; d_gene: TRBD2; v_gene: TRBV30; CDR3nt: TGTGCCTGGAGTGTAAGGTCTAGCGGAGCTTACAATGAGCAGTTCTTC; CDR3aa: CAWSVRSSGAYNEQFF
abundance: -; j_gene: TRBJ2-1; d_gene: -; v_gene: TRBV3-1/TRBV3-2; CDR3nt: TGTGCCAGCAGCCAAGATCCCCGGTCTAGCGCTTACAATGAGCAGTTCTTC; CDR3aa: CASSQDPRSSAYNEQFF
abundance: -; j_gene: TRBJ1-3; d_gene: -; v_gene: TRBV6-5; CDR3nt: TGTGCCAGCAAAAAGGACAGAAGCTCTGGAAACACCATATATTTT; CDR3aa: CASKKDRSSGNTIYF
abundance: few; j_gene: TRBJ1-1; d_gene: -; v_gene: TRBV21-1; CDR3nt: TGTGCCAGCAGCAAACGCTCCATCAAGGGGACAGGCCCGACTGGGAACACTGAAGCTTTCTTT; CDR3aa: CASSKRSIKGTGPTGNTEAFF
abundance: medium-sized; j_gene: TRBJ2-3; d_gene: -; v_gene: TRBV7-9; CDR3nt: TGTGCCAGCAGCTTCGGAGTAAGCCAAACAGATACGCAGTATTTT; CDR3aa: CASSFGVSQTDTQYF
abundance: -; j_gene: TRBJ1-4; d_gene: -; v_gene: TRBV7-9; CDR3nt: TGTGCCAGCAGCCTGGGGGGGACTAATGAAAAACTGTTTTTT; CDR3aa: CASSLGGTNEKLFF
abundance: few; j_gene: TRBJ2-5; d_gene: TRBD1; v_gene: TRBV7-3; CDR3nt: TGTGCCAGCAGCTTATCTCAGGGGGCCGGAGAGACCCAGTACTTC; CDR3aa: CASSLSQGAGETQYF
abundance: -; j_gene: TRBJ1-2; d_gene: -; v_gene: TRBV5-5; CDR3nt: TGTGCCAGCAGCTTGGCGGTTATACAGAAACTGAACTATGGCTACACCTTC; CDR3aa: CASSLAVIQKLNYGYTF
abundance: few; j_gene: TRBJ1-3; d_gene: TRBD1; v_gene: TRBV19; CDR3nt: TGTGCCAGCACCCCAGACAGGGCATCTGGAAACACCATATATTTT; CDR3aa: CASTPDRASGNTIYF
abundance: -; j_gene: TRBJ2-3; d_gene: TRBD1; v_gene: TRBV6-5; CDR3nt: TGTGCCAGCAGGGGGACAGGCACAGATACGCAGTATTTT; CDR3aa: CASRGTGTDTQYF
abundance: -; j_gene: TRBJ2-1; d_gene: -; v_gene: TRBV7-2; CDR3nt: TGTGCCAGCAGTCGACTAGTGAGTGAGCAGTTCTTC; CDR3aa: CASSRLVSEQFF
abundance: -; j_gene: TRBJ1-1; d_gene: -; v_gene: TRBV5-1; CDR3nt: TGCGCCAGCAGCTTGGCACCCCAGGGAACTGAAGCTTTCTTT; CDR3aa: CASSLAPQGTEAFF
abundance: -; j_gene: TRBJ2-2; d_gene: -; v_gene: TRBV6-5; CDR3nt: TGTGCCAGCAGTTACTCCGGGCAGGGGAGCACCGGGGAGCTGTTTTTT; CDR3aa: CASSYSGQGSTGELFF
abundance: few; j_gene: TRBJ2-7; d_gene: TRBD1; v_gene: TRBV28; CDR3nt: TGTGCCAGCAGCAGAATCACGGACAGGGCGAGTGAGCAGTACTTC; CDR3aa: CASSRITDRASEQYF
abundance: -; j_gene: TRBJ2-1; d_gene: TRBD2; v_gene: TRBV19; CDR3nt: TGTGCCAGTAGCCTAGCGGGAGAACCCTACAATGAGCAGTTCTTC; CDR3aa: CASSLAGEPYNEQFF
abundance: -; j_gene: TRBJ2-7; d_gene: -; v_gene: TRBV27; CDR3nt: TGTGCCAGCAGTTTATACACAGGGTACAACGAGCAGTACTTC; CDR3aa: CASSLYTGYNEQYF
abundance: -; j_gene: TRBJ2-3; d_gene: -; v_gene: TRBV7-8; CDR3nt: TGTGCCAGCAGCCCTCGCACAGATACGCAGTATTTT; CDR3aa: CASSPRTDTQYF
abundance: -; j_gene: TRBJ2-7; d_gene: -; v_gene: TRBV11-2; CDR3nt: TGTGCCAGCAGCATAGTCATCGAGCAGTACTTC; CDR3aa: CASSIVIEQYF
abundance: -; j_gene: TRBJ1-3; d_gene: TRBD1; v_gene: TRBV27; CDR3nt: TGTGCCAGCAGTCCCCGGACAGGTGCAGACACCATATATTTT; CDR3aa: CASSPRTGADTIYF
abundance: many; j_gene: TRBJ2-1; d_gene: TRBD2; v_gene: TRBV19; CDR3nt: TGTGCCAGTAGTATGCTAGCGGGAGGTGAGCAGTTCTTC; CDR3aa: CASSMLAGGEQFF
abundance: -; j_gene: TRBJ2-1; d_gene: TRBD2; v_gene: TRBV2; CDR3nt: TGTGCCAGCAGTGAGTTGTCGAGCGGGAGGGCCAGTGAGCAGTTCTTC; CDR3aa: CASSELSSGRASEQFF
abundance: once; j_gene: TRBJ2-7; d_gene: -; v_gene: TRBV28; CDR3nt: TGTGCCAGCAGGCCCCCAGCGGGCTTGACCTACGAGCAGTACTTC; CDR3aa: CASRPPAGLTYEQYF
abundance: -; j_gene: TRBJ2-3; d_gene: TRBD2; v_gene: TRBV3-1/TRBV3-2; CDR3nt: TGTGCCAGCCGAGGAGGGAGGGCATTGATGGCGCAGTATTTT; CDR3aa: CASRGGRALMAQYF
abundance: -; j_gene: TRBJ1-2; d_gene: -; v_gene: TRBV7-9; CDR3nt: TGTGCCAGCAGCTTAGGGGGCAGTTGGGGCGACGACTATGGCTACACCTTC; CDR3aa: CASSLGGSWGDDYGYTF
abundance: -; j_gene: TRBJ2-1; d_gene: TRBD2; v_gene: TRBV19; CDR3nt: TGTGCCAGTAGTTTTCTTCCAGCGGGAGTTGGGAATGAGCAGTTCTTC; CDR3aa: CASSFLPAGVGNEQFF
abundance: -; j_gene: TRBJ1-2; d_gene: -; v_gene: TRBV27; CDR3nt: TGTGCCAGCAGTGGGACACCTTCCTATGGCTACACCTTC; CDR3aa: CASSGTPSYGYTF
abundance: -; j_gene: TRBJ2-6; d_gene: -; v_gene: TRBV7-9; CDR3nt: TGTGCCAGCAGCTTAGGGGCTGGAAGCTCTGGGGCCAACGTCCTGACTTTC; CDR3aa: CASSLGAGSSGANVLTF
abundance: -; j_gene: TRBJ2-7; d_gene: -; v_gene: TRBV6-5; CDR3nt: TGTGCCAGCAACTCTCTCAGCGGACTGAGATACGAGCAGTACTTC; CDR3aa: CASNSLSGLRYEQYF
abundance: -; j_gene: TRBJ1-2; d_gene: -; v_gene: TRBV5-1; CDR3nt: TGCGCCAGCAGCTTAGATACAGGGACCCTCTATGGCTACACCTTC; CDR3aa: CASSLDTGTLYGYTF
abundance: -; j_gene: TRBJ2-3; d_gene: TRBD2; v_gene: TRBV5-4; CDR3nt: TGTGCCAGCAGCAGGGGACTAGCGGGAGTGGGAGATACGCAGTATTTT; CDR3aa: CASSRGLAGVGDTQYF
abundance: few; j_gene: TRBJ2-7; d_gene: -; v_gene: TRBV27; CDR3nt: TGTGCCAGCAGTTTAAATCCCATCTCCTACGAGCAGTACTTC; CDR3aa: CASSLNPISYEQYF
abundance: few; j_gene: TRBJ1-1; d_gene: TRBD1; v_gene: TRBV30; CDR3nt: TGTGCCTGGGGAGTGACAGGGGGCCAAGCTTTCTTT; CDR3aa: CAWGVTGGQAFF
abundance: once; j_gene: TRBJ1-6; d_gene: -; v_gene: TRBV7-9; CDR3nt: TGTGCCAGCGAATTAAACAGGCCACCCCTCCACTTT; CDR3aa: CASELNRPPLHF
abundance: -; j_gene: TRBJ2-2; d_gene: TRBD2; v_gene: TRBV24-1; CDR3nt: TGTGCCACCAGCAGCCGAGGACTAGCGGGAAAGGTCGGGGAGCTGTTTTTT; CDR3aa: CATSSRGLAGKVGELFF
abundance: few; j_gene: TRBJ2-1; d_gene: -; v_gene: TRBV7-6; CDR3nt: TGTGCCAGCAGCGTTTTTCAGGGAAGCTCCTACAATGAGCAGTTCTTC; CDR3aa: CASSVFQGSSYNEQFF
abundance: -; j_gene: TRBJ2-3; d_gene: -; v_gene: TRBV7-8; CDR3nt: TGTGCCAGCAGCTTAGAGAGCGGACCTAGCACAGATACGCAGTATTTT; CDR3aa: CASSLESGPSTDTQYF
abundance: -; j_gene: TRBJ2-7; d_gene: TRBD2; v_gene: TRBV28; CDR3nt: TGTGCCAGCAGTTTAGGAGGGACGGGGGGCTACGAGCAGTACTTC; CDR3aa: CASSLGGTGGYEQYF
abundance: -; j_gene: TRBJ2-7; d_gene: TRBD2; v_gene: TRBV27; CDR3nt: TGTGCCAGCAGCCCAGCACTAGCGGGAGTCTACGAGCAGTACTTC; CDR3aa: CASSPALAGVYEQYF
abundance: -; j_gene: TRBJ1-2; d_gene: -; v_gene: TRBV7-9; CDR3nt: TGTGCCAGCAGCCCCGGGGGGTCAGCTAACTATGGCTACACCTTC; CDR3aa: CASSPGGSANYGYTF
abundance: -; j_gene: TRBJ2-1; d_gene: TRBD2; v_gene: TRBV9; CDR3nt: TGTGCCAGCAGCCGGAAATATACTAGCGGAAGGGCCTACAATGAGCAGTTCTTC; CDR3aa: CASSRKYTSGRAYNEQFF
abundance: -; j_gene: TRBJ2-3; d_gene: -; v_gene: TRBV28; CDR3nt: TGTGCCAGCAGTTTGAGCGGAATCAGCACAGATACGCAGTATTTT; CDR3aa: CASSLSGISTDTQYF
abundance: -; j_gene: TRBJ1-3; d_gene: -; v_gene: TRBV18; CDR3nt: TGTGCCAGCTCACCCAAGACAGGTTCTCGCTCTGGAAACACCATATATTTT; CDR3aa: CASSPKTGSRSGNTIYF
abundance: -; j_gene: TRBJ1-1; d_gene: TRBD1; v_gene: TRBV29-1; CDR3nt: TGCAGCGGAGGGGGCGGGCAGCCCCTGAACACTGAAGCTTTCTTT; CDR3aa: CSGGGGQPLNTEAFF
abundance: -; j_gene: TRBJ2-1; d_gene: TRBD2; v_gene: TRBV30; CDR3nt: TGTGCCTGGAGGGGGGCGGGAGGGGTTGATGAGCAGTTCTTC; CDR3aa: CAWRGAGGVDEQFF